This T cell receptor beta chain was recovered during a study of OX40 agonist ivuxolimab in advanced cancers. About the research overall: Administration of intravenous ivuxolimab to patients occurred every 2 weeks at 0.01 to 10 mg/kg. Study-level findings and limits: On average, CD8+ T cells had more expanded clones than CD4+.

Points on this clone: Its antigen is still unknown.

The CDR3 runs to 16 residues. The germline CDR1 and CDR2 sequences are SNHLY and FYNNEI. V dropped 6 bases and J dropped 2; count of bases not matched to a gene: 10. Assay: immunoSEQ multiplex PCR; the TCRdb copy retains only in-frame clones and omits some. The profile covers tens of thousands of clones, with 84% appearing a single time and under 8% taken by the ten largest. The sequence was collected from an adult with an advanced solid tumor such as melanoma, head and neck, liver or kidney cancer. Specimen: CD4+ or CD8+ T cells sorted from blood, collected in a trial of the OX40 agonist ivuxolimab. The gene calls are TRBV2 and TRBJ2-7; 10 nucleotides line up with TRBD2. CDR3 nucleotides: TGTGCCAGCAGGTTCATTAGCGGGGGGAATCCCTACGAGCAGTACTTC. It encodes CASRFISGGNPYEQYF. Supplemented by reference TRBV2 and TRBJ2-7, the full variable domain reads EPEVTQTPSHQVTQMGQEVILRCVPISNHLYFYWYRQILGQKVEFLVSFYNNEISEKSEIFDDQFSVERPDGSNFTLKIRSTKLEDSAMYFCASRFISGGNPYEQYFGPGTRLTVT.